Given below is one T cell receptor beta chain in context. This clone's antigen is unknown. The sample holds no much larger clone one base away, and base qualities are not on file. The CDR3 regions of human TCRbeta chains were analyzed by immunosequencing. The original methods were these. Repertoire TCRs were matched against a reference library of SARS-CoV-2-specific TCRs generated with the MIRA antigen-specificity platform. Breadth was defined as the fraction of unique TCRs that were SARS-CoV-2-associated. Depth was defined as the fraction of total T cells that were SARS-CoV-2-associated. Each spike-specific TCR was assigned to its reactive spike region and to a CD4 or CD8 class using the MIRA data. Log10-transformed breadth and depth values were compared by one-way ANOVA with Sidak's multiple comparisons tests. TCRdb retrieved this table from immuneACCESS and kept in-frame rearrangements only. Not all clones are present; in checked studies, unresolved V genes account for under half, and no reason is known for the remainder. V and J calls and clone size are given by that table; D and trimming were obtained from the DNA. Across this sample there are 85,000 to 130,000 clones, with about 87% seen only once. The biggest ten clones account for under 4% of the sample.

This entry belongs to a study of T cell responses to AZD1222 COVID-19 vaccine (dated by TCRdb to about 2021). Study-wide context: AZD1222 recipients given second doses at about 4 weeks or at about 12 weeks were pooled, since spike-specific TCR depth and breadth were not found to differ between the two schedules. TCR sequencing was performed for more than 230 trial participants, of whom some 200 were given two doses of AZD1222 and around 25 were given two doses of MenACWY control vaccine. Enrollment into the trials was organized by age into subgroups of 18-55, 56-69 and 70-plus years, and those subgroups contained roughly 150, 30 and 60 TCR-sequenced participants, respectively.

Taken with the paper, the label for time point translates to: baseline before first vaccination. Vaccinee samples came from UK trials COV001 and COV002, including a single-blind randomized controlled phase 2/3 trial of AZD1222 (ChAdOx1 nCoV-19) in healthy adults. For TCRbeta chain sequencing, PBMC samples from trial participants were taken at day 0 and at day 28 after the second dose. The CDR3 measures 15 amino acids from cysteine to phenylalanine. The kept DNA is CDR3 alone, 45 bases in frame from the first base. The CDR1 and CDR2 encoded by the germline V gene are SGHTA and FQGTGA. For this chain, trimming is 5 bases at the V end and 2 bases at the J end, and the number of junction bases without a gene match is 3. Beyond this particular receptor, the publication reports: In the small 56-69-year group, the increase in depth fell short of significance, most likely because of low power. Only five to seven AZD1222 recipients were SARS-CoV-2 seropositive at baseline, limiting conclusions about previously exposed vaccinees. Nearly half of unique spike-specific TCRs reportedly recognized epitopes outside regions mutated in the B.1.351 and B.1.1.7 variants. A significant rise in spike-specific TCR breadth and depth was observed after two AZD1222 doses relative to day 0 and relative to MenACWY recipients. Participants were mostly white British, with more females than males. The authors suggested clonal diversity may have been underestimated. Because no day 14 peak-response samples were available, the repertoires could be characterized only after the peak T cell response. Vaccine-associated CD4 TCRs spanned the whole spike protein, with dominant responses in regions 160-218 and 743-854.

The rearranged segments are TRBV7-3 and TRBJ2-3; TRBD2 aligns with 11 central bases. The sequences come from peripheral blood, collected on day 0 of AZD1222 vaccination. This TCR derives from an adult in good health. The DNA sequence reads TGTGCCAGCAGCGAACTAGCGGGGGCCACAGATACGCAGTATTTT. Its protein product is CASSELAGATDTQYF.